These T cell receptor beta chains were read from a single sample in a study of T cell changes during pregnancy in multiple sclerosis. Sequencing was performed with immunoSEQ multiplex PCR; in TCRdb, only in-frame clones are kept and a portion is missing. Counted here are tens of thousands of clones, over 85% occurring once; the ten biggest clones make up more than 0.9%. The input for sequencing was peripheral blood, taken in the first trimester of pregnancy. Receptors originate from a female donor with multiple sclerosis, enrolled in a pregnancy study. CDR3s leave out the opening cysteine and the closing phenylalanine or tryptophan. The D gene is left open where the match is weak.

TRBD2	TRBV6-4	TRBJ2-1	ASSPGLASYNEQF
NA	TRBV27	TRBJ2-1	ASSLGHRVYNEQF
TRBD1	TRBV5-4	TRBJ1-5	ASSPSPGQGNQPQH
TRBD1	TRBV10-3	TRBJ2-2	AITGTGGSGELF
NA	TRBV27	TRBJ2-5	ASSSRTSGETQY
NA	TRBV11-2	TRBJ2-3	ASSLDRGIDTQY
TRBD2	TRBV4-1	TRBJ2-7	ASSPWGLAGGYEQY
TRBD1	TRBV7-9	TRBJ1-5	ASAGTEYSNQPQH
TRBD1	TRBV7-6	TRBJ2-7	ASSIKTGGESEQY
NA	TRBV27	TRBJ2-7	ASIGTRSYEQY
NA	TRBV10-3	TRBJ1-5	AISDQGSNQPQH
NA	TRBV2	TRBJ2-3	ASSEYFRGSTDTQY
TRBD2	TRBV4-1	TRBJ2-2	ASSLSGVPNTGELF
TRBD2	TRBV10-3	TRBJ2-3	AISEREGTDTQY
NA	TRBV2	TRBJ2-7	ASSSSYEQY
TRBD2	TRBV29-1	TRBJ2-3	SVGTSGGATDTQY
TRBD1	TRBV2	TRBJ1-2	ASSEAWGQYGYT
NA	TRBV18	TRBJ1-2	ASSPQAQENYGYT
NA	TRBV27	TRBJ1-5	ASSPGVANQPQH
NA	TRBV30	TRBJ2-3	AWAGQPDTQY
NA	TRBV19	TRBJ1-4	ASSSTGSTNEKLF
NA	TRBV2	TRBJ1-1	ASGEAEAF